Listed here are 13 T cell receptor beta chains from one sample, sequenced in a study of cytomegalovirus exposure and HLA in healthy donors. The assay was immunoSEQ multiplex PCR, and TCRdb's table has in-frame clones only and misses some. There are 200,000 to 250,000 clones in the sample; approximately 86% occur only once, and 2.9% lies in the top ten. Sequenced material: PBMCs. The receptor source for this set is a woman under 30 in good health and CMV-seronegative.

CDR3 sequence reads: CSVEDRTSGSGEQFF. DNA for the CDR3: TGCAGCGTTGAAGATAGGACTAGCGGGAGCGGTGAGCAGTTCTTC. The chain joins TRBV29-1 to TRBJ2-1; 13 bases fit TRBD2. V shed 0 bases, J shed 9 bases, and the junction held 5 bases outside the gene matches. Germline CDR1 SQVTM, CDR2 ANQGSEA. The CDR3 runs to 15 residues.

The chain joins TRBV4-1 to TRBJ2-7, with 8 bases fitting TRBD2. This CDR3 is built from 15 residues. V lost 0 bases, J lost 3 bases, and 4 bases stayed unmatched. Germline assignment: CDR1 MGHRA and CDR2 YSYEKL. The CDR3 reads CASSQEETSDYEQYF. The DNA for the CDR3 is TGCGCCAGCAGCCAAGAAGAGACTAGCGACTACGAGCAGTACTTC.

This CDR3 reads CASRTSRGTEAFF. CDR3 nucleotide sequence: TGTGCCAGCAGGACGTCTCGAGGCACTGAAGCTTTCTTT. The V gene is TRBV2, the J gene TRBJ1-1; no reliable D call. The CDR3 loop spans 13 amino acids. CDR1 is SNHLY and CDR2 is FYNNEI in the germline V gene. The germline V and J ends were trimmed by 6 bases and 4 bases, with 12 bases remaining between them.

This clone was counted a single time. V gene TRBV7-8 combines with J gene TRBJ2-7; TRBD2 agrees at 7 bases. This CDR3 is built from 14 residues. Trimming removed 0 bases from V and 4 bases from J; junction bases left unmatched: 3. In germline, CDR1 is SGHVS, CDR2 FQNEAQ. Here the CDR3 reads CASSLAGGGYEQYF. The CDR3 region has the DNA TGTGCCAGCAGCTTAGCGGGGGGGGGTTACGAGCAGTACTTC.

The gene calls are TRBV27 and TRBJ2-5; tentative D call: TRBD2 (6 bases). Between the trimmed V and J ends, which lost 3 bases and 4 bases, there was a span of 18 bases. Germline lookup yields CDR1 MNHEY and CDR2 SMNVEV (reference sequence). The CDR3 extends over 16 amino acids. CDR3 coding DNA: TGTGCCAGCAGTTTGAAGGAGATGGGGGGAGGAGAGACCCAGTACTTC. Amino acid sequence: CASSLKEMGGGETQYF.

The rearrangement joins TRBV2 to TRBJ1-2; unclear D gene. The CDR3 covers 11 residues. Germline assignment: CDR1 SNHLY and CDR2 FYNNEI. The V and J ends lost 3 bases and 6 bases respectively, with 5 bases between them. CDR3 coding DNA: TGTGCCAGCAGTGACTACGATGGCTACACCTTC. It translates to CASSDYDGYTF.

The chain combines TRBV4-3 with TRBJ2-7; D not resolved. Germline V gene lookup returns CDR1 LGHNA and CDR2 YSLEER. The CDR3 contains 13 residues. V lost 0 bases to trimming and J lost 3 bases, with 6 bases between them. The CDR3 reads CASSQEFNYEQYF. As DNA, the CDR3 is TGCGCCAGCAGCCAAGAGTTTAACTACGAGCAGTACTTC.

V usage is TRBV7-9 and J usage is TRBJ2-2, with D unresolved. Per the germline V gene, CDR1 is SEHNR and CDR2 is FQNEAQ (reference sequence). V lost 3 bases and J lost 8, with 7 bases in between. The CDR3 is made up of 12 amino acids. In DNA, the CDR3 is TGTGCCAGCAGCTTGTGGCTGGGGGAGCTGTTTTTT. Translation gives CASSLWLGELFF.

V usage is TRBV13 and J usage is TRBJ2-1; the match to TRBD2 covers 13 bases. J gave up 2 bases and V 0 bases, and 10 bases lay outside the gene matches. CDR1 PRHDT and CDR2 FYEKMQ come from the germline V gene (reference sequence). The CDR3 is 20 residues long. CDR3 protein: CASSLGGTSGVWRAYNEQFF. In nucleotides, the CDR3 is TGTGCCAGCAGCTTAGGAGGGACTAGCGGGGTCTGGCGGGCCTACAATGAGCAGTTCTTC.

This clone turned up a few times. The genes are TRBV2 and TRBJ1-5; 9 bases are shared with TRBD1. Germline trimming cut 6 bases from V and 4 bases from J; bases unmatched to any gene: 4. The germline V gene has CDR1 SNHLY and CDR2 FYNNEI. This CDR3 is 14 amino acids long. The CDR3 nucleotides are TGTGCCAGCAGGGGCGACAGGGGGAATCAGCCCCAGCATTTT. This sequence encodes CASRGDRGNQPQHF.

The chain is built from TRBV4-1 and TRBJ2-5; a weak D match, TRBD1 (7 bases). The V end was cut by 4 bases, the J end by 6 bases, with 24 bases between. CDR3 length: 17 residues. CDR1 and CDR2 (germline): MGHRA, YSYEKL. The CDR3: CASSPTGVVERAKTQYF. CDR3 in DNA: TGCGCCAGCAGCCCAACAGGGGTTGTGGAGCGGGCGAAGACCCAGTACTTC.

V is TRBV7-9 and J is TRBJ2-2; 9 nucleotides match TRBD1. The ends lost 6 bases at V and 2 bases at J; junction bases unmatched: 7. Germline V CDR1 and CDR2: SEHNR, FQNEAQ (reference sequence). The CDR3 runs to 16 residues. The CDR3 sequence: CASRHPGQGNTGELFF. The CDR3 DNA reads TGTGCCAGCAGGCATCCGGGACAGGGTAACACCGGGGAGCTGTTTTTT.

The V call is TRBV7-6, the J call TRBJ2-7; D is unresolved. The CDR3 is 13 residues long. With 1 base removed from V and 7 bases from J, the gap between germline ends came to 11 bases. Per germline, CDR1 SGHVS and CDR2 FNYEAQ. The CDR3 bases are TGTGCCAGCAGCTTAGGACGACTTCGAGAGCAGTACTTC. Translated: CASSLGRLREQYF. Full variable domain (rest looked up from reference TRBV7-6 and TRBJ2-7): GAGVSQSPRYKVTKRGQDVALRCDPISGHVSLYWYRQALGQGPEFLTYFNYEAQQDKSGLPNDRFSAERPEGSISTLTIQRTEQRDSAMYRCASSLGRLREQYFGPGTRLTVT.